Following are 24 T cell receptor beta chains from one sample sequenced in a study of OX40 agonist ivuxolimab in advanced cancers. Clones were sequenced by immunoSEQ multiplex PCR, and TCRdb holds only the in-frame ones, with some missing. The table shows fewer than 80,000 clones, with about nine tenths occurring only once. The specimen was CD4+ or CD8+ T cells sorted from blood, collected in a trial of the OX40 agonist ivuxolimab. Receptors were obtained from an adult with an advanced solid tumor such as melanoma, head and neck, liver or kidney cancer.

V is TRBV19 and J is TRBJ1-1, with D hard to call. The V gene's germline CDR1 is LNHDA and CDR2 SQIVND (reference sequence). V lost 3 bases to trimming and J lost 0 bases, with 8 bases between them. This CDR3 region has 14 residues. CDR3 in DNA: TGTGCCAGTAGTATTCCGCAGGTGAACACTGAAGCTTTCTTT. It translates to CASSIPQVNTEAFF.

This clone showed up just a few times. For the CDR3, the DNA is TGTGCCAGCAGCCCATCTAGCGGCCAAGAGACCCAGTACTTC. This sequence encodes CASSPSSGQETQYF. This rearrangement joins TRBV9 to TRBJ2-5; 7 positions agree with TRBD2. The CDR3 contains 14 residues. Germline lookup yields CDR1 SGDLS and CDR2 YYNGEE. V was pared by 4 bases and J by 1 base, with 4 bases of the junction left unmatched.

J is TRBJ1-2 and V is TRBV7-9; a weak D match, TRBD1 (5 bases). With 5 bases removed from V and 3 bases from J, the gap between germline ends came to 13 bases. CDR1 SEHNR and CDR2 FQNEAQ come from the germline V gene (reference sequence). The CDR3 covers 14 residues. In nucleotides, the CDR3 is TGTGCCAGCAGCCCGGGGACGGTTTACTATGGCTACACCTTC. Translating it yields CASSPGTVYYGYTF.

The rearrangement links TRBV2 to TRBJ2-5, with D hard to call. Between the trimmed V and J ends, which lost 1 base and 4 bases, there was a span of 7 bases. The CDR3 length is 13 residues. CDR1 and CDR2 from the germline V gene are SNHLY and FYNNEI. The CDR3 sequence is CASSEERRETQYF. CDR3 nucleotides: TGTGCCAGCAGTGAAGAGAGGAGAGAGACCCAGTACTTC.

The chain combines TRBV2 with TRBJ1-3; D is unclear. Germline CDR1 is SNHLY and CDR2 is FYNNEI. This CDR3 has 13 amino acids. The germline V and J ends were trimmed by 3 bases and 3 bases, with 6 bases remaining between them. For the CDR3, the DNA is TGTGCCAGCAGTGATCTTGATGGAAACACCATATATTTT. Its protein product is CASSDLDGNTIYF.

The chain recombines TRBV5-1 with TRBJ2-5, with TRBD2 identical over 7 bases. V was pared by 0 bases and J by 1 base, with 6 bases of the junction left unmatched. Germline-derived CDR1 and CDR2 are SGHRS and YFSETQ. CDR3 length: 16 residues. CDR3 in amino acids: CASSLEWTSSQETQYF. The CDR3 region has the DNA TGCGCCAGCAGCTTGGAGTGGACTAGTTCCCAAGAGACCCAGTACTTC.

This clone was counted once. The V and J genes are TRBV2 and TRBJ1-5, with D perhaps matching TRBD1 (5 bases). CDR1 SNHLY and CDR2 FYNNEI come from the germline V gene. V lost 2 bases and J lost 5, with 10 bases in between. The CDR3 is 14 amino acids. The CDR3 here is CASSERDSYQPQHF. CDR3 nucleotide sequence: TGTGCCAGCAGTGAACGAGACAGCTATCAGCCCCAGCATTTT. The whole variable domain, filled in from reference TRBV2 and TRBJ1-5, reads EPEVTQTPSHQVTQMGQEVILRCVPISNHLYFYWYRQILGQKVEFLVSFYNNEISEKSEIFDDQFSVERPDGSNFTLKIRSTKLEDSAMYFCASSERDSYQPQHFGDGTRLSIL.

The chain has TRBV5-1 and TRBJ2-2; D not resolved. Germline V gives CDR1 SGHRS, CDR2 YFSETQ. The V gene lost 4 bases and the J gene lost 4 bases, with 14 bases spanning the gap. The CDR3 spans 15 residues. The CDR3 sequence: CASSLNTATTGELFF. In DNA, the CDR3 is TGCGCCAGCAGCCTAAATACCGCGACCACCGGGGAGCTGTTTTTT.

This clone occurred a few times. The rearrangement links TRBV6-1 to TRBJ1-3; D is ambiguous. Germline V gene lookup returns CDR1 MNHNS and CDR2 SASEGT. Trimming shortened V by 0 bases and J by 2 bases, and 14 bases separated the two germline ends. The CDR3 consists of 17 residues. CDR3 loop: CASSEADVDGAGNTIYF. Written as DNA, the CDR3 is TGTGCCAGCAGTGAAGCAGACGTGGATGGGGCTGGAAACACCATATATTTT.

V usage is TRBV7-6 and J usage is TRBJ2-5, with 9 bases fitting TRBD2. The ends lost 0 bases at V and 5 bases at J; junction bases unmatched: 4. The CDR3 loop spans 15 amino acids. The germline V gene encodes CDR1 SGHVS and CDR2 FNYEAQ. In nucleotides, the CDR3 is TGTGCCAGCAGCTTAGCGGGACTAGCTGGGGAGACCCAGTACTTC. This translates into CASSLAGLAGETQYF.

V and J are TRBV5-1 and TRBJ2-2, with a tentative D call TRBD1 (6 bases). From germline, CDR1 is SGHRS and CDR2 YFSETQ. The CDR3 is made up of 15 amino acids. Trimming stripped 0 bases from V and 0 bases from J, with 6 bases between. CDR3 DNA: TGCGCCAGCAGCTTGGACAGGGCGAACACCGGGGAGCTGTTTTTT. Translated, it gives CASSLDRANTGELFF.

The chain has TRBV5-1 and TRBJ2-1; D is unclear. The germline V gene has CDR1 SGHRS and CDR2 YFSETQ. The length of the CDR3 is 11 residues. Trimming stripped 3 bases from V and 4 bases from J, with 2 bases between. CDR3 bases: TGCGCCAGCAGCTCGTACAATGAGCAGTTCTTC. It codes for CASSSYNEQFF.

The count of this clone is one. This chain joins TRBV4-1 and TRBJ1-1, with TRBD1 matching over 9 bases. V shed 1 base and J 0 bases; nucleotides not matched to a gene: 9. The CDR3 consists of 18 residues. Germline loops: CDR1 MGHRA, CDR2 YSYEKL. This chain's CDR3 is CASSQVRGTGKMNTEAFF. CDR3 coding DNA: TGCGCCAGCAGCCAAGTCAGGGGGACAGGGAAAATGAACACTGAAGCTTTCTTT.

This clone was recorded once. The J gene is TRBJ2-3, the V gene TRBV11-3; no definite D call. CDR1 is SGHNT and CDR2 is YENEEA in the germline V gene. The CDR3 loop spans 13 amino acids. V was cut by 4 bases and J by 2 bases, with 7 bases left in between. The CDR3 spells CASSSPSTDTQYF. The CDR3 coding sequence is TGTGCCAGCAGCTCCCCTTCCACAGATACGCAGTATTTT.

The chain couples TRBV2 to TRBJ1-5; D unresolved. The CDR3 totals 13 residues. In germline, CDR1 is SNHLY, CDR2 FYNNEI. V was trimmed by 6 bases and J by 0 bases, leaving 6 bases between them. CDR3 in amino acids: CASSLFSNQPQHF. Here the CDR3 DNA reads TGTGCCAGCAGCCTCTTTAGCAATCAGCCCCAGCATTTT.

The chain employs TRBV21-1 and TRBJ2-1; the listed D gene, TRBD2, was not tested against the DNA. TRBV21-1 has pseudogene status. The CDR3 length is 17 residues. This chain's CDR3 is CASSPPGEGGIYNEQFF. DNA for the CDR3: TGTGCCAGCAGCCCCCCCGGGGAGGGAGGGATTTACAATGAGCAGTTCTTC.

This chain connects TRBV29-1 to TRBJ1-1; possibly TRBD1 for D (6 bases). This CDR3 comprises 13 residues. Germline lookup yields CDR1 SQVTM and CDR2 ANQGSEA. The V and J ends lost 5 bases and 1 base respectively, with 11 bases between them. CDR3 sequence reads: CSVLQGGNTEAFF. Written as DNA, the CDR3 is TGCAGCGTTCTACAGGGAGGGAACACTGAAGCTTTCTTT.

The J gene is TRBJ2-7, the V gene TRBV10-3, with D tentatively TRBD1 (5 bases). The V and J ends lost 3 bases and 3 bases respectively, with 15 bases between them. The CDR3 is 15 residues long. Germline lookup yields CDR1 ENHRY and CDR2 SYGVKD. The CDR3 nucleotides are TGTGCCATCAGTGAAAGACAGTCAGGCAGCTACGAGCAGTACTTC. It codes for CAISERQSGSYEQYF.

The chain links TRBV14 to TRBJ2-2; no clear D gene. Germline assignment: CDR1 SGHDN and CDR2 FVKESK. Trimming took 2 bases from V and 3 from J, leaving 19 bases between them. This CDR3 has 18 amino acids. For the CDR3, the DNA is TGTGCCAGCAGCCAAACCAGCAACTACCTTCTCGACACCGGGGAGCTGTTTTTT. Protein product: CASSQTSNYLLDTGELFF.

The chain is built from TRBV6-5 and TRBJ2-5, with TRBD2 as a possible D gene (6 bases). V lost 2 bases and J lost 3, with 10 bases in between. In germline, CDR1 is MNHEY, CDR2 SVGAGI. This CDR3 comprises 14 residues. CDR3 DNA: TGTGCCAGCAGTTACCTGGGGGGTGAAGAGACCCAGTACTTC. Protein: CASSYLGGEETQYF.

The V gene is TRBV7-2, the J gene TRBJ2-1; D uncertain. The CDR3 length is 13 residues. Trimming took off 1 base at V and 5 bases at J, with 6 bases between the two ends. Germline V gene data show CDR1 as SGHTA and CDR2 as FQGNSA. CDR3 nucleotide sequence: TGTGCCAGCAGCTTAGGCCCGGACAATGAGCAGTTCTTC. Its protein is CASSLGPDNEQFF.

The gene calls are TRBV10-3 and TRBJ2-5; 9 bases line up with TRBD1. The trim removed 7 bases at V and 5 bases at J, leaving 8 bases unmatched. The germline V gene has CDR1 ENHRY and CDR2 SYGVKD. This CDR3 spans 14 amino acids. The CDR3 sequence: CAIKGGTGWETQYF. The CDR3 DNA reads TGTGCCATCAAAGGGGGGACAGGGTGGGAGACCCAGTACTTC.

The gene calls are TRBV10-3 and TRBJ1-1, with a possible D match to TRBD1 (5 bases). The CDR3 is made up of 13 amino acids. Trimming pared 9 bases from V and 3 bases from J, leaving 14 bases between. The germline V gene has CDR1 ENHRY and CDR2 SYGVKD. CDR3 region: CAIAQGWDTEAFF. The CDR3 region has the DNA TGTGCCATTGCTCAGGGTTGGGACACTGAAGCTTTCTTT.

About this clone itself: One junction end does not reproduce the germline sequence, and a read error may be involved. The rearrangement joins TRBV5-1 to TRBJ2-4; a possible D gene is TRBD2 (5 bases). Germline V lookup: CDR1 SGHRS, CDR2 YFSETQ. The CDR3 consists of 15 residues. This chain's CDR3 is CASSLEDRRKDIQYF. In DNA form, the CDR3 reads TGCGCCAGCAGCCTGGAGGATAGGCGCAAAGACATTCAGTACTTC.